The sequence of this TCR beta chain was determined in a study of T cells after yellow fever vaccination (dated by TCRdb to the late 2010s). Looking at the study overall: Libraries from fractions with low cell numbers were prepared with the SMART-Seq v4 Ultra Low Input RNA kit. Blood was drawn at multiple timepoints before and after primary and secondary immunization, with bulk PBMC replicates and cell subsets isolated. Two healthy male donors made up the cohort, one aged 18 to 30 years and the other aged 30 to 39 years. To track T-cell clones before and after primary and booster YFV17D yellow fever vaccination, bulk TCR alpha and beta repertoires were sequenced longitudinally. Beyond this particular receptor, the publication reports: Compared with the primary T-cell response, the secondary T-cell response was weaker but faster, peaking on day 5 rather than day 15. A small share of clonotypes occurred in both CD4 and CD8 compartments, likely arising from convergent recombination. Because the study included only a couple of donors, the extent to which the findings can be generalized is limited. Computational filtering was needed because FACS-sorted repertoires could contain abundant contaminating clonotypes from the bulk population. Most clones expanded after primary vaccination were re-detected after the booster (almost 98% of CD4 and about 88% of CD8), suggesting broad memory maintenance.

The treatment or condition label, read with the paper, signifies: live attenuated yellow fever vaccine strain. At each blood-draw timepoint, two biological replicates of bulk PBMCs were obtained. A standard Ficoll-Paque protocol was used to isolate PBMCs from peripheral blood. TriZol was used to extract RNA from bulk PBMCs, CD4 and CD8 fractions, and dextramer-positive and dextramer-negative fractions. V is clipped by 0 bases and J by 3 bases, and the sequence between their germline boundaries is 6 bases long. The CDR3 contains 14 residues, cysteine and phenylalanine counted. Only the CDR3 region is kept as DNA, spanning 42 bases read in frame from base 1. Sequences SEHNR (CDR1) and FQNEAQ (CDR2) are obtained from the germline V gene (reference sequence). TCR cDNA was synthesized by 5'RACE template switching, which introduced a universal primer site and unique molecular identifiers. Priming of cDNA synthesis was performed from both the TCR alpha and TCR beta constant segments. Library amplification involved two PCR steps, and the second step added sample barcodes and sequencing adapters. Sequencing of libraries was performed on Illumina HiSeq 2500 (2x100 bp) or NovaSeq (2x150 bp). The original pipeline was this. Demultiplexing of reads and collapsing into UMI consensus sequences were performed with MIGEC, and V(D)J alignment was carried out with MiXCR. Using edgeR on replicate PBMC samples, clonotypes were called vaccine-responding if FDR was below 0.01 and the log2 fold change was above 5 up to day 15. CD4 or CD8 identity was assigned to each bulk clonotype according to whether the clonotype was present at higher abundance in the sequenced CD4 repertoire or the sequenced CD8 repertoire. TCRdb reanalyzed the raw reads on its own, using fastp at Q25 for trimming and MiXCR for clone calling, and kept in-frame beta chains. Merged by CDR3 protein, the rows form single entries marked with the most common genes and DNA. The V and J calls were determined by TCRdb, not by the authors. For this sample the table gives some 550,000 distinct CDR3 sequences, of which about 19% were detected only once. Around 15% of the sample goes to the ten largest clones.

This clonotype was seen a few times. Its specific antigen is unknown. Base quality data are lacking; no much larger clone is found one base away. This TCR was recovered from a man between 25 and 39 years old who received the YFV17D yellow fever vaccine. The rearranged chain carries TRBV7-9 and TRBJ2-1, with the D gene uncertain. The sequencing here drew on PBMCs, taken 15 days after the yellow fever booster vaccination. CDR3 region: CASSLAALYNEQFF. The sequenced DNA is TGTGCCAGCAGCTTAGCAGCCCTCTACAATGAGCAGTTCTTC.